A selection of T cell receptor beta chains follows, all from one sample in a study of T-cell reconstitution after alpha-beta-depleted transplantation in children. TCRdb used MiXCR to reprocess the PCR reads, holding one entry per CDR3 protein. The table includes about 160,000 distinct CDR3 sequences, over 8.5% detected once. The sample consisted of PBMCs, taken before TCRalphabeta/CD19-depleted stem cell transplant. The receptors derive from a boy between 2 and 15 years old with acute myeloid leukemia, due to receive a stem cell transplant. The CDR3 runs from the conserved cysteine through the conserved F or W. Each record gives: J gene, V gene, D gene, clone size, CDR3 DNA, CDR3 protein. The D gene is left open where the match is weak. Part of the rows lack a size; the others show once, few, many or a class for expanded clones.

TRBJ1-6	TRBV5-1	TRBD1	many	TGCGCCAGCAGCTCCGGGACAGGGGGACTGGATAATTCACCCCTCCACTTT	CASSSGTGGLDNSPLHF
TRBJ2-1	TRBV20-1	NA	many	TGCAGTGGGGGCCGGGCTGGGTACAATGAGCAGTTCTTC	CSGGRAGYNEQFF
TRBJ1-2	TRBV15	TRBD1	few	TGTGCCACCAGGGGCCCGGGACAGGGGGCGCCGGGCTATGGCTACACCTTC	CATRGPGQGAPGYGYTF
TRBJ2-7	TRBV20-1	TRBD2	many	TGCAGTGGGGGACTAGCGGACTACGAGCAGTACTTC	CSGGLADYEQYF
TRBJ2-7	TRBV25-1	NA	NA	TGTGCCAGCAGTGACAGGGGCACCGAGCAGTACTTC	CASSDRGTEQYF
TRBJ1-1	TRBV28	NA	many	TGTGCCAGCAGTTTACCACAAATGAACACTGAAGCTTTCTTT	CASSLPQMNTEAFF
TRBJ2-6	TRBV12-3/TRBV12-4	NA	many	TGTGCCAGCAGCAGGGTTCCTGGGGCCAACGTCCTGACTTTC	CASSRVPGANVLTF
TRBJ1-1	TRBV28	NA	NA	TGTGCCAGCAGTTTCGGCCGGAGGACTGAAGCTTTCTTT	CASSFGRRTEAFF
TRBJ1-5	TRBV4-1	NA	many	TGCGCCAGCAGCCTCCGGGTTGATGAGAATCAGCCCCAGCATTTT	CASSLRVDENQPQHF
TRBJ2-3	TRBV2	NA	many	TGTGCCAGCAGCCGCGGTAACCAAGGAGATACGCAGTATTTT	CASSRGNQGDTQYF
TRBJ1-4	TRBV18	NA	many	TGTGCCAGCTCCCGGGCATCCAATGAAAAACTGTTTTTT	CASSRASNEKLFF
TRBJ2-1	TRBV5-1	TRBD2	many	TGCGCCAGCTCTATGGACAATAGCGGGGCCGGCGCTAAGCAGTTCTTC	CASSMDNSGAGAKQFF
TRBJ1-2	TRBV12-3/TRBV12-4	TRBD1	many	TGTGCCAGCAGCCCTCCGGCAGGGGGCCATGGCTACACCTTC	CASSPPAGGHGYTF
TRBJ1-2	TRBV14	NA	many	TGTGCCAGCAGCCAAGGGGGTCCACACACCTTC	CASSQGGPHTF
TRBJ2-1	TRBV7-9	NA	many	TGTGCCAGCAGCGTGGACCTCACATCCTCGGTACGGCAGTTCTTC	CASSVDLTSSVRQFF
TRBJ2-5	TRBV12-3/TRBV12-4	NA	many	TGTGCCAGCAGTGTAAGATTCGAAGAGACCCAGTACTTC	CASSVRFEETQYF
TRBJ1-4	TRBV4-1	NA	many	TGCGCCAGCAGCCAAGTTGGTGCAACTAATGAAAAACTGTTTTTT	CASSQVGATNEKLFF
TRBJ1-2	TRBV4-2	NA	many	TGTGCCAGCAGCGCACCGGGGCTCCGGTATGGCTACACCTTC	CASSAPGLRYGYTF
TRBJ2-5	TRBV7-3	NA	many	TGTGCCAGCAGCCTCAAGGACGGGATGGAAGAGACCCAGTACTTC	CASSLKDGMEETQYF
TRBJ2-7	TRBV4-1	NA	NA	TGCGCCAGCAGCCCCCGGGACCCGACCTACGAGCAGTACTTC	CASSPRDPTYEQYF
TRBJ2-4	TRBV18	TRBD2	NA	TGTGCCAGCTCCGCCGAAAGTAGCGGGACCACCATTCAGTACTTC	CASSAESSGTTIQYF
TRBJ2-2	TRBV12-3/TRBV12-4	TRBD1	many	TGTGCCAGCAGTCCGGACAGGGGGCACACCGGGGAGCTGTTTTTT	CASSPDRGHTGELFF
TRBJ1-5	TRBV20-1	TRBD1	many	TGCAGTGCTTTCCGGACAGGGAGGGGCAATCAGCCCCAGCATTTT	CSAFRTGRGNQPQHF
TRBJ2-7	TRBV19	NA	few	TGTGCCAGTAGTACCCTCGGCGTTAGGGGTGAAGAGCAGTACTTC	CASSTLGVRGEEQYF
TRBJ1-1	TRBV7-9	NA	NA	TGTGCCAGCAGCACCGGGACTGAAGCTTTCTTT	CASSTGTEAFF
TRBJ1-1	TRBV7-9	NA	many	TGTGCCAGCAGCCCCTATCACAGGGTTTCGGACACTGAAGCTTTCTTT	CASSPYHRVSDTEAFF
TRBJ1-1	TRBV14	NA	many	TGTGCCAGCAGCCAAGATTGGGGTAGGCGGGCTTTCTTT	CASSQDWGRRAFF
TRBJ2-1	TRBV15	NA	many	TGTGCCACCAGCAGACCGGGGGCCAATGAGCAGTTCTTC	CATSRPGANEQFF